This T cell receptor (beta chain) appears in the sequencing data of a study of cytomegalovirus exposure and HLA in healthy donors. The overall study: The 110 or so validation repertoires used a platform that matched the one used for the approximately 700 first-cohort repertoires, as a later analysis reported.

Losses at the gene ends were 2 bases for V and 5 bases for J; bases not matched to a gene: 5. The CDR3 runs to 14 residues. Germline V gives CDR1 SGHNT, CDR2 YYREEE (reference sequence). This table comes from immunoSEQ multiplex PCR, and its TCRdb copy is limited to in-frame clones, with some not included. This sample carries roughly 63,000 clones, roughly nine tenths of them seen once, and the ten largest clones take roughly 1.2%. This chain links TRBV5-4 with TRBJ1-1; 8 bases align to TRBD1. The sample consisted of PBMCs. The receptor was derived from a woman younger than 35 in good health and CMV-seronegative. As DNA, the CDR3 is TGTGCCAGCAGCTTCAGGGGGCGAGGGACTGAAGCTTTCTTT. Protein product: CASSFRGRGTEAFF.